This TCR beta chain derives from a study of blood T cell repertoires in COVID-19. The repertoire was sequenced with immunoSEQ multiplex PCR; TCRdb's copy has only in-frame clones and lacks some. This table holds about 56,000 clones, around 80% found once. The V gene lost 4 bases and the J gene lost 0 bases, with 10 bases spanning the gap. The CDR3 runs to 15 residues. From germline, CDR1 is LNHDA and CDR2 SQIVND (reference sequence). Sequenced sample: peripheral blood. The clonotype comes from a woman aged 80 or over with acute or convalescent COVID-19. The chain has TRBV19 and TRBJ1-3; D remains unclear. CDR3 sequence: CASSNRDLSGNTIYF. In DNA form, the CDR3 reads TGTGCCAGTAGTAACCGGGATCTCTCTGGAAACACCATATATTTT.